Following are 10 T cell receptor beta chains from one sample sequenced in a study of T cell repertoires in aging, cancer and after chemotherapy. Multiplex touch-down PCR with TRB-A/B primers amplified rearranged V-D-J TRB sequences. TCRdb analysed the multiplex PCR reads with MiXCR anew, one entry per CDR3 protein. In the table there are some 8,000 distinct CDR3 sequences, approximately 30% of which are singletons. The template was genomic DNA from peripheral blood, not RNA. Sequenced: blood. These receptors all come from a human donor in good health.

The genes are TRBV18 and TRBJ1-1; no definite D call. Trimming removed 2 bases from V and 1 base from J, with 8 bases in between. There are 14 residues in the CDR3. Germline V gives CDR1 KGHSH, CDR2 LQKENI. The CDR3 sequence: CASSPVDQNTEAFF. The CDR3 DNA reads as TGTGCCAGCTCACCAGTGGACCAGAACACTGAAGCTTTCTTT.

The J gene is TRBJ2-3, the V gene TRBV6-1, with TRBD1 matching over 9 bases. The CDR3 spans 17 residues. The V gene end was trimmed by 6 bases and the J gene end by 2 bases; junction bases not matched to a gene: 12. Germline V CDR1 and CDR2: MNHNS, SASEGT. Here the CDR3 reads CASRPAPGTGITDTQYF. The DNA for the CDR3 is TGTGCCAGCAGACCTGCGCCCGGGACAGGGATCACAGATACGCAGTATTTT.

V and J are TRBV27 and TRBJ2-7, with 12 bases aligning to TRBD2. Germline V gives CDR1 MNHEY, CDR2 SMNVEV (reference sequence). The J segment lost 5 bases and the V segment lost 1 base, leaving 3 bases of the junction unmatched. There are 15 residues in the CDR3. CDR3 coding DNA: TGTGCCAGCAGTTTATATCCTAGCGGGGGGGACGAGCAGTACTTC. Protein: CASSLYPSGGDEQYF.

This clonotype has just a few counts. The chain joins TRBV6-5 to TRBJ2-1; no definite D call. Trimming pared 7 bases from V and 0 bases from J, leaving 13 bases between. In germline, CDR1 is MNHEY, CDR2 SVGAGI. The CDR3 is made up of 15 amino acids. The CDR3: CASKLQPSSYNEQFF. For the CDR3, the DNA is TGTGCCAGCAAGCTACAGCCGAGCTCCTACAATGAGCAGTTCTTC.

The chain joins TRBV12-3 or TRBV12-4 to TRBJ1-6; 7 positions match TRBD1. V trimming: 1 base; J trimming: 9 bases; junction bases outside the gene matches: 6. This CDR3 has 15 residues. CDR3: CASSLGQGRISPLHF. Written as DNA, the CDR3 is TGTGCCAGCAGTTTAGGACAGGGACGAATTTCACCCCTCCACTTT.

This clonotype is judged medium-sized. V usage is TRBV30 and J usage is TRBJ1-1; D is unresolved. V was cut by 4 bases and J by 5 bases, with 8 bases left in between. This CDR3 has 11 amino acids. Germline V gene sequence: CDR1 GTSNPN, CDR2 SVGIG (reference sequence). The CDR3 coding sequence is TGTGCCTGGATTCGAGGGACTGAAGCTTTCTTT. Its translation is CAWIRGTEAFF. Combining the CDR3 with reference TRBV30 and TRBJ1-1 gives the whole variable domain SQTIHQWPATLVQPVGSPLSLECTVEGTSNPNLYWYRQAAGRGLQLLFYSVGIGQISSEVPQNLSASRPQDRQFILSSKKLLLSDSGFYLCAWIRGTEAFFGQGTRLTVV.

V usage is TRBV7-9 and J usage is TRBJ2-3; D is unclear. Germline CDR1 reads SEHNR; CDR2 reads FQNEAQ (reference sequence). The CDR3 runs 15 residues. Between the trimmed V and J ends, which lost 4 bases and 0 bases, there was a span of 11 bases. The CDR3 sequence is CASSYGPGSTDTQYF. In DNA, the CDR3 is TGTGCCAGCAGCTACGGCCCAGGAAGCACAGATACGCAGTATTTT.

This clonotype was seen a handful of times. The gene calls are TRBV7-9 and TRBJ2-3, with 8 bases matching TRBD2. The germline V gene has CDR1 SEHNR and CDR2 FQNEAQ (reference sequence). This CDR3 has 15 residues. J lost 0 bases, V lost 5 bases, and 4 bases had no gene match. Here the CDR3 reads CASSPTSGSTDTQYF. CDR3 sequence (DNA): TGTGCCAGCAGCCCAACTAGCGGTAGCACAGATACGCAGTATTTT.

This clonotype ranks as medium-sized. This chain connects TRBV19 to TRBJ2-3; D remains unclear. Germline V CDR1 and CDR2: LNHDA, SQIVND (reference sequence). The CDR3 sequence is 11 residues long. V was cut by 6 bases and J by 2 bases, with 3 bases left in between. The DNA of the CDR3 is TGTGCCAGTAGCAACACAGATACGCAGTATTTT. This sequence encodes CASSNTDTQYF.

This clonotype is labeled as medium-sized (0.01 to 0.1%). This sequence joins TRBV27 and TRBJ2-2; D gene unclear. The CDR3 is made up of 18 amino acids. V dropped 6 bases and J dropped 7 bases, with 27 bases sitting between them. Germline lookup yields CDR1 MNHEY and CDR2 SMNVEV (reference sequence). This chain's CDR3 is CASRRIRLRVIEDGELFF. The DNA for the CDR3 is TGTGCCAGCAGGCGAATACGGTTACGGGTTATTGAGGACGGGGAGCTGTTTTTT.